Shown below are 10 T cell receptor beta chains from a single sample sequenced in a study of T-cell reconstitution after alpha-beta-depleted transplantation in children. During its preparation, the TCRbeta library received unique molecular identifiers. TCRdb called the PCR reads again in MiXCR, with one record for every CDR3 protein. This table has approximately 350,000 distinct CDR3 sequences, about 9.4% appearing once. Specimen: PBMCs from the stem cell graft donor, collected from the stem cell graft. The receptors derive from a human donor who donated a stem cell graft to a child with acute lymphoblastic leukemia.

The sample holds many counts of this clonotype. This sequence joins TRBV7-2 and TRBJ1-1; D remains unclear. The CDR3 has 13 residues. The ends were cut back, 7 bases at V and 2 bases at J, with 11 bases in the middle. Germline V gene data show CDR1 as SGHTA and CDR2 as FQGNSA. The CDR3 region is CASMPVLNTEAFF. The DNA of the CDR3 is TGTGCCAGCATGCCGGTCCTTAACACTGAAGCTTTCTTT.

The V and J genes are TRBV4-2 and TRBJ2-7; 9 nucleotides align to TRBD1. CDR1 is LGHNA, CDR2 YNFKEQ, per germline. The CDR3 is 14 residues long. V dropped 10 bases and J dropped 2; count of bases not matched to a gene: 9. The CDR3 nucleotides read TGTGCCATGAGCCCCGGGACAGGGACCTACGAGCAGTACTTC. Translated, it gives CAMSPGTGTYEQYF.

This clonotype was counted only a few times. CDR3 bases: TGTGCCAGCAGTTTCATGTTCGGGGCCCAGTACTTC. This translates into CASSFMFGAQYF. V usage is TRBV6-5 and J usage is TRBJ2-5; possibly TRBD2 for D (5 bases). This CDR3 spans 12 amino acids. Germline V CDR1 and CDR2: MNHEY, SVGAGI. Trimming stripped 4 bases from V and 9 bases from J, with 12 bases between.

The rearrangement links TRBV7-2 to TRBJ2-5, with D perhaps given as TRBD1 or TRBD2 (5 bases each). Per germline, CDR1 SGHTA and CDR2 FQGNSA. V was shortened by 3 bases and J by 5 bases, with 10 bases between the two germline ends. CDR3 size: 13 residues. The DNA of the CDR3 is TGTGCCAGCAGCTTCTTCGGGACGGAGACCCAGTACTTC. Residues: CASSFFGTETQYF.

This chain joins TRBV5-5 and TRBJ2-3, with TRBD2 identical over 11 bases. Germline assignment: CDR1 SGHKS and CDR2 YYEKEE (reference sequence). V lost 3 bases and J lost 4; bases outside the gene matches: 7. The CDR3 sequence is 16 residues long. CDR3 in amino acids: CASSWGTSGESDTQYF. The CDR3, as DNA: TGTGCCAGCAGCTGGGGGACTAGCGGAGAATCAGATACGCAGTATTTT.

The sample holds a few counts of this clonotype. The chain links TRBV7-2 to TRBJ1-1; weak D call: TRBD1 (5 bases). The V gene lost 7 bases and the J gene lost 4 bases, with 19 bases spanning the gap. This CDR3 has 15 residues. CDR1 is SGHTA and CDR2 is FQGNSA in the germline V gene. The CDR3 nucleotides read TGTGCCAGCATTTCTCTACCGCAGGGAGGCACTGAAGCTTTCTTT. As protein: CASISLPQGGTEAFF. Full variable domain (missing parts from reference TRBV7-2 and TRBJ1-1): GAGVSQSPSNKVTEKGKDVELRCDPISGHTALYWYRQSLGQGLEFLIYFQGNSAPDKSGLPSDRFSAERTGGSVSTLTIQRTQQEDSAVYLCASISLPQGGTEAFFGQGTRLTVV.

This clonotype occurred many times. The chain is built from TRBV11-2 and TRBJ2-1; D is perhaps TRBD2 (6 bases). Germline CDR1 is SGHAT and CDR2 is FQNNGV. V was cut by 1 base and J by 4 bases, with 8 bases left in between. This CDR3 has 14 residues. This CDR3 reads CASSLAGTYNEQFF. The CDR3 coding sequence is TGTGCCAGCAGCTTAGCCGGGACTTACAATGAGCAGTTCTTC.

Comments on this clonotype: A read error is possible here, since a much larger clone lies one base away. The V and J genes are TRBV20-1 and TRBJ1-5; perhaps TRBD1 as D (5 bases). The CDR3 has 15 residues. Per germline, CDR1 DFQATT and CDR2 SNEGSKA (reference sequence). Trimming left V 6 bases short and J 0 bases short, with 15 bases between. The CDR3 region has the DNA TGCAGTGCAAAACAGACAGTCTATAGCAATCAGCCCCAGCATTTT. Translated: CSAKQTVYSNQPQHF.

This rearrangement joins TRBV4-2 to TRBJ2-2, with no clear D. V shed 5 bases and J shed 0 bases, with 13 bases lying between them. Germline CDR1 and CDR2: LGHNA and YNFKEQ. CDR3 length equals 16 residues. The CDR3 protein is CASSGKAVPNTGELFF. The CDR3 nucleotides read TGTGCCAGCAGCGGGAAGGCGGTCCCGAACACCGGGGAGCTGTTTTTT.

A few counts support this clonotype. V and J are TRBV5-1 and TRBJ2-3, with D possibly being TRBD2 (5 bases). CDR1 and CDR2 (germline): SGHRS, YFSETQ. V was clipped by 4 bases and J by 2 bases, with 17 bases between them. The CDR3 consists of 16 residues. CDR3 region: CASSPQLGSLTDTQYF. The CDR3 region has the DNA TGCGCCAGCAGCCCGCAACTAGGGTCCCTCACAGATACGCAGTATTTT.